The following is a T cell receptor beta chain sequence with its context. Its antigen is currently unknown. Because the CDR3's place on the DNA is in doubt, the DNA is left out and the CDR3 is given as listed by TCRdb. This sample is drawn from a study of metastatic and nonmetastatic thyroid tumors. Study-wide context: Repertoires from malignant and benign thyroid patients were compared across blood and tumor or nodule tissue.

Every patient was untreated before thyroid surgery. In the source study's methods: It was from CDR3 differences across clinicopathological groups that a distant-metastasis classifier for papillary thyroid cancer was built. Using MiXCR, TCRdb reanalyzed the PCR reads. TCRdb, not the authors, supplied the V and J calls. This sample has some 22,000 clones, with around 21% found just once. Findings of the study overall: Significantly greater TCR beta diversity was reportedly found in malignant thyroid tumors than in benign nodules (in blood and tumor).

The CDR3 has 21 amino acids, counting both end residues. Sequencing was performed on blood. The chain carries TRBV7-5 and TRBJ2-1; the table's D call, TRBD2, was not checked against the DNA. TRBV7-5 is tagged as a pseudogene. This clonotype was sampled from a male donor with papillary thyroid cancer or a benign thyroid nodule (not recorded which). Some clones in this sample may be carry-over from other donors' samples. Here the CDR3 reads CTSVPAVLPLGTQRPYNEQFF.